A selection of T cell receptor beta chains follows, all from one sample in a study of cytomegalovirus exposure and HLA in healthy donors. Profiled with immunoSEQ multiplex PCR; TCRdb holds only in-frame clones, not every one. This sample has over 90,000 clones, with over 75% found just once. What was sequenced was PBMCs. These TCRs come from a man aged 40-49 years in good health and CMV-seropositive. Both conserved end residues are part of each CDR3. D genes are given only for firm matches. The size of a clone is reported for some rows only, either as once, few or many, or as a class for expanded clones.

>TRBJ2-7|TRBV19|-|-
TGTGCCAGTAGTTGGGGAGACGAGCAGTACTTC
CASSWGDEQYF
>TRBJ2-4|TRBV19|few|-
TGTGCCAGTAGTATAGGGCGACAGTACTTAAACATTCAGTACTTC
CASSIGRQYLNIQYF
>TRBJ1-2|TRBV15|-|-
TGTGCCACCAGCAGAGGCGGGTCATTGATGAACTACTATGGCTACACCTTC
CATSRGGSLMNYYGYTF
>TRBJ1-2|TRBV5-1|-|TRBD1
TGCGCCAGCAGCTCGCCGGGACAGGGAAAAGAATATGGCTACACCTTC
CASSSPGQGKEYGYTF
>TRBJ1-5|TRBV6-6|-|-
TGTGCCAGCAACCAGCCGACGGGTTGGAGGAATCAGCCCCAGCATTTT
CASNQPTGWRNQPQHF
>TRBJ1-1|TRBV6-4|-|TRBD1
TGTGCCAGCAGTGATGGGACAGGGATAGGCACTGAAGCTTTCTTT
CASSDGTGIGTEAFF
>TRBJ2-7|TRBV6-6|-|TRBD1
TGTGCCAGCAGTTATTCACAGGGGGCCCACGAGCAGTACTTC
CASSYSQGAHEQYF
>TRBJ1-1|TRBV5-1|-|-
TGCGCCAGCAGTACGGGGTCTAACACTGAAGCTTTCTTT
CASSTGSNTEAFF
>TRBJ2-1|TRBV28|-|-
TGTGCCAGCAGCTCCCCCTCTATCCGCTCCTACAATGAGCAGTTCTTC
CASSSPSIRSYNEQFF
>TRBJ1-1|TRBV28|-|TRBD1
TGTGCCAGCAGTAGTTACAGGGGCATGAACACTGAAGCTTTCTTT
CASSSYRGMNTEAFF
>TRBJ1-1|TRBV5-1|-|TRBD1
TGCGCCAGCAGCGCCTTACAGGGGACGGGCACTGAAGCTTTCTTT
CASSALQGTGTEAFF
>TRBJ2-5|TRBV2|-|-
TGTGCCAGCAACGACAGAGACCAAGTGAGGGAGACCCAGTACTTC
CASNDRDQVRETQYF
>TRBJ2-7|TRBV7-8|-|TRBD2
TGTGCCAGCAGCTTAGGTTCTCTAGCGGGGGTCTACGAGCAGTACTTC
CASSLGSLAGVYEQYF